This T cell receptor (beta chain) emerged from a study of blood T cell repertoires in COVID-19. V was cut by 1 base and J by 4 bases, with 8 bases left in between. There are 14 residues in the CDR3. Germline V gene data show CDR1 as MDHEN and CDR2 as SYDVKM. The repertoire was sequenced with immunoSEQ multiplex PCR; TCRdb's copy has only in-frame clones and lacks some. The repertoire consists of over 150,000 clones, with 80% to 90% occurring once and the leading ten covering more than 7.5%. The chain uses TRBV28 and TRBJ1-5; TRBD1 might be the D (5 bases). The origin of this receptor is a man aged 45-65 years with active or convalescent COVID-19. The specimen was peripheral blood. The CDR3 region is CASSLFAGNQPQHF. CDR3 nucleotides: TGTGCCAGCAGTTTATTTGCAGGGAATCAGCCCCAGCATTTT.